The T cell receptor beta chain described here comes from a study of OX40 agonist ivuxolimab in advanced cancers. Study outcomes and limitations: CD4+ T cells averaged fewer expanded clones than CD8+ T cells.

Trimming left V 0 bases short and J 0 bases short, with 13 bases between. The CDR3 totals 17 residues. Germline assignment: CDR1 LNHNV and CDR2 YYDKDF (reference sequence). Some clones are missing from TCRdb's copy, which holds only in-frame ones; the method was immunoSEQ multiplex PCR. The data contain more than 80,000 clones, 94% of them singletons. Points on this clone: Its antigen is not identified.

Sequenced material: CD4+ or CD8+ T cells sorted from blood, taken in a trial of the OX40 agonist ivuxolimab. This sequence joins TRBV15 and TRBJ2-3, with D unresolved. The clonotype originates from an adult with an advanced solid tumor such as melanoma, head and neck, liver or kidney cancer. CDR3 sequence (DNA): TGTGCCACCAGCAGAGATCTCTCCGGCAGTAGCACAGATACGCAGTATTTT. Protein sequence: CATSRDLSGSSTDTQYF.